The rows below give T cell receptor beta chains drawn from one sample of a study of T cell changes during pregnancy in multiple sclerosis. Sequenced by immunoSEQ multiplex PCR; TCRdb stores in-frame clones only, minus some. The sample has about 100,000 clones, 94% seen once. The starting material was peripheral blood, obtained before pregnancy. These receptors all come from a female donor with multiple sclerosis, enrolled in a pregnancy study. Each CDR3 is given with its conserved first and last residue. Fields, in order: J gene, V gene, D gene, clone size, CDR3 protein, CDR3 DNA. D genes are given only for firm matches. Clone sizes are given selectively: once, few, many, or a class where the clone is expanded.

>TRBJ1-1|TRBV4-1|NA|NA
CASSQEPGSVYTEAFF
TGCGCCAGCAGCCAAGAACCCGGGAGCGTCTACACTGAAGCTTTCTTT
>TRBJ1-2|TRBV18|TRBD1|NA
CASSTGTGGVGYTF
TGTGCCAGCTCAACAGGGACAGGGGGTGTTGGCTACACCTTC
>TRBJ2-7|TRBV7-9|NA|NA
CASSLLLGAGEQYF
TGTGCCAGCAGCTTATTGCTGGGGGCGGGCGAGCAGTACTTC
>TRBJ2-1|TRBV10-3|TRBD2|few
CAISDSGSITDEQFF
TGTGCCATCAGTGATAGCGGGAGTATCACGGATGAGCAGTTCTTC
>TRBJ1-5|TRBV6-5|TRBD1|NA
CASSLTGDGGQPQHF
TGTGCCAGCAGTCTGACAGGGGACGGGGGTCAGCCCCAGCATTTT
>TRBJ2-3|TRBV5-6|TRBD1|NA
CASSPTGGQVFRDTQYF
TGTGCCAGCAGCCCTACCGGGGGACAGGTCTTTCGGGATACGCAGTATTTT
>TRBJ2-1|TRBV27|TRBD2|NA
CASRDGLAGVASFGQFF
TGTGCCAGCAGAGATGGACTAGCGGGAGTGGCGAGCTTTGGGCAGTTCTTC
>TRBJ1-3|TRBV19|NA|NA
CASSIGTGNTIYF
TGTGCCAGTAGTATTGGCACTGGAAACACCATATATTTT
>TRBJ1-5|TRBV23-1|NA|NA
CASSQSSRGRNQPQHF
TGCGCCAGCAGTCAATCCAGCAGGGGAAGAAATCAGCCCCAGCATTTT
>TRBJ2-3|TRBV30|TRBD2|NA
CAWSGVTSGRGTDTQYF
TGTGCCTGGAGTGGGGTGACTAGCGGGAGGGGCACAGATACGCAGTATTTT
>TRBJ1-2|TRBV19|NA|NA
CASSPRDKGYTF
TGTGCCAGTAGTCCCAGGGACAAGGGCTACACCTTC
>TRBJ2-7|TRBV14|NA|NA
CASSQLGQGEQYF
TGTGCCAGCAGCCAATTAGGTCAGGGGGAGCAGTACTTC
>TRBJ1-1|TRBV5-1|TRBD1|NA
CASSLAWTGVAEAFF
TGCGCCAGCAGCCTTGCGTGGACAGGGGTTGCTGAAGCTTTCTTT
>TRBJ2-7|TRBV15|TRBD1|NA
CATSRRTGGGYEQYF
TGTGCCACCAGCAGACGGACAGGGGGCGGTTATGAGCAGTACTTC
>TRBJ2-7|TRBV27|NA|once
CASSSTDEQYF
TGTGCCAGCAGTTCGACAGACGAGCAGTACTTC
>TRBJ2-7|TRBV27|TRBD2|once
CASSRGGDREQYF
TGTGCCAGCAGTCGGGGGGGGGACCGCGAGCAGTACTTC
>TRBJ2-7|TRBV29-1|TRBD1|NA
CSVRTGRTYEQYF
TGCAGCGTTAGGACAGGGAGGACCTACGAGCAGTACTTC
>TRBJ1-5|TRBV2|TRBD1|NA
CASSTGQEWWQPQHF
TGTGCCAGCAGTACCGGACAGGAGTGGTGGCAGCCCCAGCATTTT
>TRBJ2-7|TRBV4-1|NA|NA
CASSQEFLVAGSYEQYF
TGCGCCAGCAGCCAAGAATTTTTGGTAGCCGGCTCCTACGAGCAGTACTTC
>TRBJ2-6|TRBV7-9|TRBD1|once
CASSLGGQGAGGANVLTF
TGTGCCAGCAGCTTAGGGGGACAGGGGGCGGGTGGGGCCAACGTCCTGACTTTC
>TRBJ1-1|TRBV28|TRBD1|NA
CAIPGQGNTEAFF
TGTGCCATCCCCGGACAGGGGAACACTGAAGCTTTCTTT
>TRBJ2-7|TRBV4-1|TRBD2|NA
CASSQGLAGVGSEQYF
TGCGCCAGCAGCCAGGGACTAGCGGGAGTGGGGAGCGAGCAGTACTTC
>TRBJ1-2|TRBV28|NA|NA
CASSPVRNTGSGYTF
TGTGCCAGCAGTCCAGTAAGAAATACAGGGAGCGGCTACACCTTC
>TRBJ2-7|TRBV23-1|NA|once
CASSQKVGAGLYEQYF
TGCGCCAGCAGTCAAAAGGTCGGGGCGGGACTTTACGAGCAGTACTTC
>TRBJ1-3|TRBV5-1|NA|NA
CASSSDRPPGNTIYF
TGCGCCAGCAGCTCAGACAGGCCCCCTGGAAACACCATATATTTT
>TRBJ1-5|TRBV30|TRBD1|once
CAWGPRTGDQPQHF
TGTGCCTGGGGTCCCCGGACAGGGGATCAGCCCCAGCATTTT
>TRBJ1-2|TRBV4-1|TRBD1|once
CASRDRGRGNYGYTF
TGCGCCAGCAGGGACAGGGGGCGGGGAAACTATGGCTACACCTTC
>TRBJ2-7|TRBV27|TRBD1|NA
CASQGASEAYEQYF
TGTGCCAGCCAGGGGGCTAGCGAGGCCTACGAGCAGTACTTC
>TRBJ1-2|TRBV6-5|TRBD1|NA
CASSRQGYYGYTF
TGTGCCAGCAGCCGACAGGGATACTATGGCTACACCTTC
>TRBJ2-2|TRBV28|TRBD2|NA
CASSYLGTSGRNTGELFF
TGTGCCAGCAGCTACCTGGGGACTAGCGGGAGGAACACCGGGGAGCTGTTTTTT
>TRBJ2-3|TRBV2|NA|NA
CASSELLSSSEGDTQYF
TGTGCCAGCAGTGAATTACTATCTAGCAGTGAGGGAGATACGCAGTATTTT
>TRBJ2-3|TRBV29-1|TRBD1|NA
CSVGTGAADTQYF
TGCAGCGTTGGTACAGGGGCGGCAGATACGCAGTATTTT
>TRBJ2-7|TRBV29-1|NA|NA
CSVVNAGYEQYF
TGCAGCGTTGTAAACGCGGGCTACGAGCAGTACTTC
>TRBJ2-2|TRBV10-1|NA|NA
CASSTGKRSTGELFF
TGCGCCAGCAGTACGGGGAAGAGATCCACCGGGGAGCTGTTTTTT
>TRBJ1-5|TRBV15|NA|NA
CATSSVRLGNQPQHF
TGTGCCACCAGCAGTGTTCGACTGGGCAATCAGCCCCAGCATTTT
>TRBJ2-3|TRBV7-3|TRBD1|NA
CASSLLGQKSTDTQYF
TGTGCCAGCAGCTTATTGGGACAGAAAAGCACAGATACGCAGTATTTT
>TRBJ2-3|TRBV6-5|TRBD2|NA
CASSYSGKRTDTQYF
TGTGCCAGCAGTTATAGCGGGAAACGCACAGATACGCAGTATTTT
>TRBJ2-7|TRBV7-7|TRBD1|NA
CASSPSPGTGWDEQYF
TGTGCCAGCAGTCCCTCGCCTGGGACAGGGTGGGACGAGCAGTACTTC
>TRBJ1-4|TRBV19|NA|NA
CASGVMAGRDEKLFF
TGTGCCAGTGGGGTGATGGCGGGGAGGGATGAAAAACTGTTTTTT
>TRBJ2-3|TRBV19|NA|NA
CASRKGSDTQYF
TGTGCCAGTAGAAAGGGGTCAGATACGCAGTATTTT
>TRBJ2-5|TRBV19|NA|few
CASSPTNSDKTQYF
TGTGCCAGTAGTCCCACGAACAGTGACAAGACCCAGTACTTC
>TRBJ2-3|TRBV7-9|NA|NA
CASSLGWHATQYF
TGTGCCAGCAGCTTAGGGTGGCACGCTACGCAGTATTTT
>TRBJ1-5|TRBV28|NA|once
CASSTGHLSNQPQHF
TGTGCCAGCAGTACGGGACACCTTAGCAATCAGCCCCAGCATTTT
>TRBJ2-5|TRBV11-1|NA|NA
CASSLSGTQYF
TGTGCCAGCAGCTTATCGGGGACCCAGTACTTC
>TRBJ2-7|TRBV9|NA|NA
CASSAGLGSGEQYF
TGTGCCAGCAGCGCTGGACTGGGTTCAGGTGAGCAGTACTTC
>TRBJ1-2|TRBV27|NA|NA
CASRIGPNYGYTF
TGTGCCAGCAGGATTGGCCCTAACTATGGCTACACCTTC